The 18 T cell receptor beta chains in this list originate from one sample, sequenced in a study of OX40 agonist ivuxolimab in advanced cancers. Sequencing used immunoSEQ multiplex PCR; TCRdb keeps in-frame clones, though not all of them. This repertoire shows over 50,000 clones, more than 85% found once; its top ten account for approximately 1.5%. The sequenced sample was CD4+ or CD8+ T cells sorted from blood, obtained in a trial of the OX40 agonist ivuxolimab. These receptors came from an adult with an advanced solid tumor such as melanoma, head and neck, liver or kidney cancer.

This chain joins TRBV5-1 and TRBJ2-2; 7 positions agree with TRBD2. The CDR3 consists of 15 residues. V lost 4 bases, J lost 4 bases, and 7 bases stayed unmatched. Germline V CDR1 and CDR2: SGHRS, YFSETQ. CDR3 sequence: CASSEGAGSTGELFF. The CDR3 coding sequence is TGCGCCAGCAGCGAGGGAGCGGGGTCCACCGGGGAGCTGTTTTTT.

The CDR3 here is CASSRGAGDYEQYF. CDR3 DNA: TGTGCCAGCAGCAGAGGGGCAGGGGACTACGAGCAGTACTTC. The chain links TRBV7-9 to TRBJ2-7, with a possible D match to TRBD1 (6 bases). Between the trimmed V and J ends, which lost 5 bases and 3 bases, there was a span of 14 bases. The germline CDR1 and CDR2 sequences are SEHNR and FQNEAQ (reference sequence). The CDR3 totals 14 residues. Using reference TRBV7-9 and TRBJ2-7 for the parts outside the CDR3, the full variable domain is DTGVSQNPRHKITKRGQNVTFRCDPISEHNRLYWYRQTLGQGPEFLTYFQNEAQLEKSRLLSDRFSAERPKGSFSTLEIQRTEQGDSAMYLCASSRGAGDYEQYFGPGTRLTVT.

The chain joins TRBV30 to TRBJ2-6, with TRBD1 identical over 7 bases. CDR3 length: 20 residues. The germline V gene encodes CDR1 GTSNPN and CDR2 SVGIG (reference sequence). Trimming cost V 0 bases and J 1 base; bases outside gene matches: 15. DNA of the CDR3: TGTGCCTGGAGTGTACTCGTAGTCGGCAGGGGGTATTCTGGGGCCAACGTCCTGACTTTC. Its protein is CAWSVLVVGRGYSGANVLTF.

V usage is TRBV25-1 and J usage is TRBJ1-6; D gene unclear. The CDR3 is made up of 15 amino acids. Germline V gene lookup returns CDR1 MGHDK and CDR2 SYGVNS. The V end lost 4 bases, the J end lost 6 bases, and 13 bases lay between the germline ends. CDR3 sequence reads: CASSATGGGNSPLHF. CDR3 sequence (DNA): TGTGCCAGCAGTGCGACCGGAGGTGGTAATTCACCCCTCCACTTT.

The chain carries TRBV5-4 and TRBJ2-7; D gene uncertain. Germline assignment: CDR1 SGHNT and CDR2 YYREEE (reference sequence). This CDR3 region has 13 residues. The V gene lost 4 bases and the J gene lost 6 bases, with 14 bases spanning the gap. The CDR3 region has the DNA TGTGCCAGCAGCCGGGTGAGTGATGGCGAGCAGTACTTC. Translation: CASSRVSDGEQYF.

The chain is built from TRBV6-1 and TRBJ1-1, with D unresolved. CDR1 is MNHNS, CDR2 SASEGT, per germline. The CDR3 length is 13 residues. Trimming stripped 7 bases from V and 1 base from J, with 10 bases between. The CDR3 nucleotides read TGTGCCAGCATGGGCCCAGGGAACACTGAAGCTTTCTTT. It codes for CASMGPGNTEAFF.

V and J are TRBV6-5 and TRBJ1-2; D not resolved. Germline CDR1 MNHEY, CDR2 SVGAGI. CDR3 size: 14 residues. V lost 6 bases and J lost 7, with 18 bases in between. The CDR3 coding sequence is TGTGCCAGCAGAGACACCGAAATCATGCGTGGCTACACCTTC. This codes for CASRDTEIMRGYTF.

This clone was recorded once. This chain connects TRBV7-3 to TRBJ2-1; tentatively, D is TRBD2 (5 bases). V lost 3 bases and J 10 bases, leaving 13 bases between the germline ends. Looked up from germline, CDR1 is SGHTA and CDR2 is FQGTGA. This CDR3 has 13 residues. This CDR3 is CASSLGVRGEQFF. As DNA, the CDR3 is TGTGCCAGCAGCTTGGGCGTCCGGGGAGAGCAGTTCTTC.

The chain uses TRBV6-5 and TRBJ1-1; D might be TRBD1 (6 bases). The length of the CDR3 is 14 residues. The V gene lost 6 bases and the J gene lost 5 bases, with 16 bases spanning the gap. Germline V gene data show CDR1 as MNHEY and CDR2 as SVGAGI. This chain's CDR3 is CASRGDISGTEAFF. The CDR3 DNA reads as TGTGCCAGCAGGGGGGACATCTCAGGGACTGAAGCTTTCTTT.

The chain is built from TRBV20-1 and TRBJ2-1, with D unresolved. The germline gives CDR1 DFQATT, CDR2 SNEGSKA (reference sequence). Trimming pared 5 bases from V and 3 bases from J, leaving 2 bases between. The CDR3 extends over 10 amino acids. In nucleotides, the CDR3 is TGCAGTGCTTTCTACAATGAGCAGTTCTTC. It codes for CSAFYNEQFF.

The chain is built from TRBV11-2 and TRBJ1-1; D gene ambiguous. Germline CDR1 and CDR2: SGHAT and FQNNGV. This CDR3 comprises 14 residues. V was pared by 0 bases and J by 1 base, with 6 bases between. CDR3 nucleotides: TGTGCCAGCAGCTTAGACGCAGCGAACACTGAAGCTTTCTTT. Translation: CASSLDAANTEAFF.

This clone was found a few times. Here the CDR3 DNA reads TGTGCCAGCAGCCAGAACCCCCTCCAGACGGCCAACTATGGCTACACCTTC. It specifies CASSQNPLQTANYGYTF. The V call is TRBV7-9, the J call TRBJ1-2; D unresolved. CDR3 length: 17 amino acids. Trimming removed 5 bases from V and 2 bases from J, with 21 bases in between. CDR1 SEHNR and CDR2 FQNEAQ come from the germline V gene (reference sequence).

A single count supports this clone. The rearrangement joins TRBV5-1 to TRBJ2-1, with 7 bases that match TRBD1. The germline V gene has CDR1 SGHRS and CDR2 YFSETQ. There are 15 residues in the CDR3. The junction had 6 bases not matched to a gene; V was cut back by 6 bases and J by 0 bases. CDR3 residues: CASTPGQTSYNEQFF. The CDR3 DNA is TGCGCCAGCACGCCGGGACAGACCTCCTACAATGAGCAGTTCTTC.

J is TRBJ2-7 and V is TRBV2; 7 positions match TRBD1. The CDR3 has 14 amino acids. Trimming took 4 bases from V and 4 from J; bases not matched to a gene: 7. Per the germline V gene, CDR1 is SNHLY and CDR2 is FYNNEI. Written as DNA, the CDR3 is TGTGCCAGCAGTGTCGGGACAGAGCTTTACGAGCAGTACTTC. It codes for CASSVGTELYEQYF.

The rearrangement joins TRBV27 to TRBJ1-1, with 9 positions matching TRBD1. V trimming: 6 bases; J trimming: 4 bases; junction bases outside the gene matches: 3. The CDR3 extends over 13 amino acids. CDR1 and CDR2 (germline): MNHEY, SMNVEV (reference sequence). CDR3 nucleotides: TGTGCCAGCAGAGTGACAGGGGGCACTGAAGCTTTCTTT. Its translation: CASRVTGGTEAFF.

The CDR3 sequence: CASSSTEGLESRELFF. CDR3 DNA: TGTGCCAGCAGCTCGACGGAGGGACTGGAATCTCGGGAGCTGTTTTTT. The chain employs TRBV11-2 and TRBJ2-2; a possible D gene is TRBD2 (6 bases). Trimming took 4 bases from V and 9 from J, leaving 21 bases between them. Germline loops: CDR1 SGHAT, CDR2 FQNNGV. CDR3 length equals 16 residues.

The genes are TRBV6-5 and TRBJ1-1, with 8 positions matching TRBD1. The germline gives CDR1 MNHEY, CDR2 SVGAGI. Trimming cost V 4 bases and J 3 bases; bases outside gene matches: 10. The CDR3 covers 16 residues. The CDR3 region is CASSSSTGDRHTEAFF. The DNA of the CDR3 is TGTGCCAGCAGTTCCTCGACAGGGGACCGACACACTGAAGCTTTCTTT.

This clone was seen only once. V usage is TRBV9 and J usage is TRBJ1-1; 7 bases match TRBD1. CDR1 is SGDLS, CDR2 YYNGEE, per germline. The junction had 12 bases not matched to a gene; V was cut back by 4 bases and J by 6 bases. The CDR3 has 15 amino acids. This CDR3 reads CASSQIATGTAEAFF. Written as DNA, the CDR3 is TGTGCCAGCAGCCAAATTGCGACAGGGACGGCTGAAGCTTTCTTT.